The rows below give T cell receptor beta chains drawn from one sample of a study of control samples from healthy donors and cancer patients. Produced via immunoSEQ multiplex PCR; TCRdb's table is partial and in-frame only. This table holds 98,000 or so clones, approximately 80% found once. The sequenced sample was blood. These receptors were collected from a woman aged 30 to 39 in good health. CDR3s include the opening cysteine and the closing phenylalanine or tryptophan. Each record gives: CDR3 DNA, CDR3 protein, J gene, clone size, V gene, D gene. A D gene is named only where the DNA matches it firmly. Rows give clone size only sometimes, using once, few, many, or a class for an expanded clone.

TGTGCCAGCAAACCGGGACAGGAATACACTGAAGCTTTCTTT	CASKPGQEYTEAFF	TRBJ1-1	.	TRBV6-5	TRBD1
TGCGCCAGCAGCCAAGACGGCAGGGCAACCTACAATGAGCAGTTCTTC	CASSQDGRATYNEQFF	TRBJ2-1	.	TRBV4-3	.
TGTGCCAGCTCACCGACGGGACAGGGTAATCACGAGCAGTACTTC	CASSPTGQGNHEQYF	TRBJ2-7	.	TRBV18	TRBD1
TGCGCCAGCAGCTTGGGGGCAGATACGCAGTATTTT	CASSLGADTQYF	TRBJ2-3	.	TRBV5-1	.
TGTGCCGCTTCACCGGGCCAGGAGAGAAGGGAAAAACTGTTTTTT	CAASPGQERREKLFF	TRBJ1-4	.	TRBV19	.
TGTGCCACCAGCAGAGGCGGGACTGTTGAGCAGTTCTTC	CATSRGGTVEQFF	TRBJ2-1	.	TRBV15	.
TGTGCCAGCAGTCAGACTAGCGGGGCCACCGGGGAGCTGTTTTTT	CASSQTSGATGELFF	TRBJ2-2	many	TRBV5-4	TRBD2
TGTGCCAGCTCGTTTGCCAGGGGGGCTAACTATGGCTACACCTTC	CASSFARGANYGYTF	TRBJ1-2	.	TRBV18	TRBD1
TGTGCCAGCAGCGAGGGACAGGGAAACACCATATATTTT	CASSEGQGNTIYF	TRBJ1-3	.	TRBV9	TRBD1
TGTGCCAGTAGCCGGGACAGGGTTTTCGCTGAAGCTTTCTTT	CASSRDRVFAEAFF	TRBJ1-1	.	TRBV19	TRBD1
TGTGCCAGCACCGGGACAGGGATTGGTAAGGATCAGCCCCAGCATTTT	CASTGTGIGKDQPQHF	TRBJ1-5	.	TRBV3-1/TRBV3-2	TRBD1
TGTGCCAGCAGCTTCGGGGTCGAGGGGCAAGAGACCCAGTACTTC	CASSFGVEGQETQYF	TRBJ2-5	.	TRBV7-3	.
TGTGCCAGCAGCTTATACGGGGGGCGTAATAAAAAACTGTTTTTT	CASSLYGGRNKKLFF	TRBJ1-4	.	TRBV7-2	.
TGTGCCAGCAGTGAAACTGGGGGCAGTACAGATACGCAGTATTTT	CASSETGGSTDTQYF	TRBJ2-3	.	TRBV6-4	.
TGTGCCAGCAGCCATACAGGGGGAGGTGGCAATCAGCCCCAGCATTTT	CASSHTGGGGNQPQHF	TRBJ1-5	once	TRBV27	TRBD1
TGTGCCAGCAGCTTGGCCAACGGCTGGGGAGACGGGTATAATTCACCCCTCCACTTT	CASSLANGWGDGYNSPLHF	TRBJ1-6	.	TRBV5-4	.
TGTGCCAGTGGACCGGGACAGGGACTGAACACCGGGGAGCTGTTTTTT	CASGPGQGLNTGELFF	TRBJ2-2	.	TRBV5-4	TRBD1
TGTGCCAGCAGTGAAGCGCAGTTGGTCGCTTTCTTT	CASSEAQLVAFF	TRBJ1-1	.	TRBV6-1	.
TGTGCCAGCAGCCAAGTTGGACCTTACGAGCAGTACTTC	CASSQVGPYEQYF	TRBJ2-7	.	TRBV14	.
TGTGCCAGCAGCTGGTTGGCCTCCTACAATGAGCAGTTCTTC	CASSWLASYNEQFF	TRBJ2-1	few	TRBV5-6	.
TGTGCCAGCTCACCAACTAGCGGGGGGTACACAGATACGCAGTATTTT	CASSPTSGGYTDTQYF	TRBJ2-3	.	TRBV18	TRBD2
TGCAGTGCTAGTCACCCGGGGGGGGGCTCCTACAATGAGCAGTTCTTC	CSASHPGGGSYNEQFF	TRBJ2-1	.	TRBV20-1	TRBD2
TGTGCCACCAGTCTGAAGGGTCAGCCCCAGCATTTT	CATSLKGQPQHF	TRBJ1-5	.	TRBV24-1	.
TGTGCCAGCACCCTTTCCCTTTTAAATGAAAAACTGTTTTTT	CASTLSLLNEKLFF	TRBJ1-4	.	TRBV6-6	.
TGTGCCAGCTCACCGGACTATGGCTACACCTTC	CASSPDYGYTF	TRBJ1-2	.	TRBV18	.
TGTGCCAGTAGTTTCAGCGGCTCATTGGGGCAGCCCCAGCATTTT	CASSFSGSLGQPQHF	TRBJ1-5	.	TRBV19	.
TGTGCCACCAGCAGAGGGGGGGTGCCGGCCTACGAGCAGTACTTC	CATSRGGVPAYEQYF	TRBJ2-7	.	TRBV15	.
TGTGCCAGCAGCTTCTCGGGGGGGTCCCTTAATGAAAAACTGTTTTTT	CASSFSGGSLNEKLFF	TRBJ1-4	.	TRBV7-9	.
TGTGCCAGCAGCAGCAGTAGGGGTCATACGCAGTATTTT	CASSSSRGHTQYF	TRBJ2-3	once	TRBV6-4	.
TGTGCCAGCAGCCCAGACCGGGACCCGGATGCGGAGACCCAGTACTTC	CASSPDRDPDAETQYF	TRBJ2-5	.	TRBV9	.
TGTGCCAGTAGTATAGGTCGGCCAGGACCCATGAACACTGAAGCTTTCTTT	CASSIGRPGPMNTEAFF	TRBJ1-1	few	TRBV19	.